One sample yielded the 8 T cell receptor beta chains listed below, sequenced in a study of regulatory T cells in long-lasting Graves disease. Time point given: persistent/refractory GD, antithyroid drugs over 5 years with positive TRAb. There was RNA extracted from PBMCs, and the TCR library was made from it. The authors built TCR beta libraries using iRepertoire HTBI primers and Arm-PCR of CDR3 regions. TCRdb redid the calling of the multiplex PCR reads with MiXCR, one entry per CDR3 protein. This sample carries roughly 470,000 distinct CDR3 sequences, less than 25% of them seen once, and the ten largest clones take 7.8%. This specimen was peripheral blood mononuclear cells (PBMCs), taken when the disease was refractory, from a patient treated with antithyroid drugs. The receptors come from a female donor with Graves disease.

This clonotype was seen more than once but under ten times. This sequence joins TRBV24-1 and TRBJ1-5; 10 nucleotides align to TRBD1. V lost 4 bases and J lost 6; bases outside the gene matches: 5. Germline CDR1 is KGHDR and CDR2 is SFDVKD. CDR3 length: 15 amino acids. Here the CDR3 reads CATSERQGAGQPQHF. The CDR3 nucleotides read TGTGCCACCAGTGAACGACAGGGGGCGGGTCAGCCCCAGCATTTT.

This clonotype was seen many times. This clone may be a read error of a much larger clone one base away. This sequence joins TRBV28 and TRBJ2-7, with unresolved D. The V end was cut by 4 bases, the J end by 3 bases, with 4 bases between. Germline values: CDR1 MDHEN, CDR2 SYDVKM. The CDR3 contains 11 residues. CDR3: CASSYYYEQYF. In nucleotides, the CDR3 is TGTGCCAGCAGTTACTACTACGAGCAGTACTTC. Full variable domain (outside the CDR3, taken from reference TRBV28 and TRBJ2-7): DVKVTQSSRYLVKRTGEKVFLECVQDMDHENMFWYRQDPGLGLRLIYFSYDVKMKEKGDIPEGYSVSREKKERFSLILESASTNQTSMYLCASSYYYEQYFGPGTRLTVT.

The CDR3 loop is CASSSTSGTAGELFF. The CDR3 coding sequence is TGTGCCAGCAGTTCGACTAGCGGGACCGCCGGGGAGCTGTTTTTT. V is TRBV28 and J is TRBJ2-2, with 11 bases identical to TRBD2. There are 15 residues in the CDR3. J gave up 6 bases and V 4 bases, and 4 bases lay outside the gene matches. The germline V gene has CDR1 MDHEN and CDR2 SYDVKM.

In its sample, this clonotype was seen many times. The V gene is TRBV28, the J gene TRBJ1-6; D perhaps matches TRBD1 (5 bases). CDR1 and CDR2 from the germline V gene are MDHEN and SYDVKM. V lost 6 bases and J lost 8, with 17 bases in between. This CDR3 is built from 15 residues. The CDR3 protein is CASRPGGRGDSPLHF. CDR3 DNA sequence: TGTGCCAGCAGACCGGGGGGGAGAGGCGATTCACCCCTCCACTTT.

This clonotype was recorded many times. V is TRBV18 and J is TRBJ1-5, with TRBD1 matching over 8 bases. There are 14 residues in the CDR3. With V trimmed by 3 bases and J by 5 bases, 3 bases remained unmatched. Germline CDR1 and CDR2: KGHSH and LQKENI. CDR3 sequence: CASSPDRGDQPQHF. The CDR3 DNA is TGTGCCAGCTCACCTGACAGGGGCGATCAGCCCCAGCATTTT.

The chain recombines TRBV19 with TRBJ2-7; possible D gene TRBD1, 6 bases. The CDR3 covers 16 residues. From germline, CDR1 is LNHDA and CDR2 SQIVND (reference sequence). Trimming took 1 base from V and 6 from J, leaving 19 bases between them. CDR3 bases: TGTGCCAGTAGTATAGTTGGCCCGGGACAACCTACCGAGCAGTACTTC. Its protein is CASSIVGPGQPTEQYF.

This clonotype occurred many times. The chain is built from TRBV3-1 and TRBJ1-2, with 9 bases that match TRBD1. Per germline, CDR1 LGHDT and CDR2 YNNKEL (reference sequence). J was trimmed by 6 bases and V by 4 bases; bases with no gene match: 6. This CDR3 spans 14 amino acids. The CDR3 here is CASSRGQGIDGYTF. The CDR3 DNA reads as TGTGCCAGCAGCCGAGGACAGGGGATAGATGGCTACACCTTC. Together with reference TRBV3-1 and TRBJ1-2, the CDR3 gives the full variable domain: DTAVSQTPKYLVTQMGNDKSIKCEQNLGHDTMYWYKQDSKKFLKIMFSYNNKELIINETVPNRFSPKSPDKAHLNLHINSLELGDSAVYFCASSRGQGIDGYTFGSGTRLTVV.

In its sample, this clonotype was seen a few times. The chain has TRBV2 and TRBJ2-6, with a possible D match to TRBD2 (5 bases). CDR3 size: 18 residues. The germline V gene has CDR1 SNHLY and CDR2 FYNNEI. V gave up 5 bases and J gave up 2 bases, with 19 bases separating them. For the CDR3, the DNA is TGTGCCAGCAGTTTGGGTTGGAGGCGATCAACTGGGGCCAACGTCCTGACTTTC. It is translated as CASSLGWRRSTGANVLTF.